Listed below are T cell receptor beta chains from one sample, sequenced in a study of T cell responses to AZD1222 COVID-19 vaccine. Clones were sequenced by immunoSEQ multiplex PCR, and TCRdb holds only the in-frame ones, with some missing. The sample lists about 130,000 clones, over 75% occurring once. The sequenced sample was peripheral blood, obtained on day 0 of MenACWY control vaccination. The receptors derive from an adult in good health. Both conserved end residues are trimmed from each CDR3.

len	j_gene	v_gene	CDR3aa
12	TRBJ2-3	TRBV5-4	ASSRLAGPDTQY
12	TRBJ1-1	TRBV9	ASSSLGGNTEAF
10	TRBJ2-3	TRBV7-9	ASSLREDTQY
11	TRBJ1-6	TRBV12-3/TRBV12-4	ASSRQHNSPLH
10	TRBJ2-1	TRBV29-1	SVEEWGTEQF
12	TRBJ2-7	TRBV5-1	ASSNSGGSYEQY
15	TRBJ2-7	TRBV7-9	ASSLVDRRIESYEQY
13	TRBJ1-2	TRBV7-2	ASSLVGPQGYGYT
13	TRBJ1-5	TRBV11-2	ASSLEGRGYQPQH
9	TRBJ2-2	TRBV29-1	SVRVTGELF
13	TRBJ2-7	TRBV5-1	ASSLGGQGNFRQY
13	TRBJ2-7	TRBV5-4	ASSLNGVSHYEQY
13	TRBJ2-7	TRBV6-5	ASSYSGRQSYEQY
13	TRBJ2-5	TRBV18	ASSPPEGVQETQY
13	TRBJ1-1	TRBV10-3	AIRGTAAGNTEAF
12	TRBJ1-2	TRBV18	ASSPPLKDYGYT
11	TRBJ1-1	TRBV12-5	ASGSTGDTEAF
12	TRBJ2-2	TRBV19	ASNSPGNTGELF
11	TRBJ2-5	TRBV7-9	ASSRGGPETQY
14	TRBJ1-2	TRBV5-5	ASSPGRRTESFGYT
16	TRBJ2-3	TRBV28	ASSTTWTSGIEGDTQY
13	TRBJ2-2	TRBV9	ASSPSGANTGELF
9	TRBJ2-7	TRBV20-1	SAGTGNEQY
13	TRBJ1-4	TRBV4-1	ASSQAGGGNEKLF
14	TRBJ1-4	TRBV5-1	ASSSGRLQSGEKLF
11	TRBJ1-4	TRBV29-1	SVEGMEDEKLF
11	TRBJ2-1	TRBV2	ASSEEGVAEQF
12	TRBJ1-4	TRBV28	ASSSAPGVEKLF
11	TRBJ1-3	TRBV21-1	ATQQASGNTIY
18	TRBJ2-1	TRBV4-1	ASSPGTGGLAGVKYNEQF
11	TRBJ1-2	TRBV19	ASSIGIVYGYT
9	TRBJ1-4	TRBV6-5	ASRGVEKLF
10	TRBJ1-4	TRBV30	AWSVIREKLF
12	TRBJ2-2	TRBV19	ASSLPGGAGELF
14	TRBJ2-7	TRBV6-1	ASSEASGTSDYEQY
11	TRBJ2-5	TRBV7-3	ASSSGQGETQY